The clone carrying this T cell receptor (beta chain) was recorded many times. The data are from a study of T cells after yellow fever vaccination. About the study: Low-cell-number fractions underwent preparation using SMART-Seq v4 Ultra Low Input.

TCRdb fed the 5' RACE reads into MiXCR, producing one record per CDR3 protein. Of about 360,000 distinct CDR3 sequences listed, roughly 6.1% are singletons. The TCR comes from a man aged 25 to 40 who received the YFV17D yellow fever vaccine. The material sequenced was PBMCs, taken 5 days after the yellow fever booster vaccination.

In DNA form, the CDR3 reads TGTGCCAGCAGTGGAGTAAGCGGGAGGGCCCCGACCGGGGAGCTGTTTTTT. Protein sequence: CASSGVSGRAPTGELFF. The rearrangement uses TRBV6-1 and TRBJ2-2; 10 bases align to TRBD2. Trimming removed 4 bases from V and 5 bases from J; junction bases left unmatched: 10. The CDR3 runs to 17 residues. Per germline, CDR1 MNHNS and CDR2 SASEGT.